The 18 T cell receptor beta chains given below trace back to one sample, sequenced in a study of immune evolution from preneoplasia to lung adenocarcinoma. Assay used: immunoSEQ multiplex PCR; TCRdb lists only in-frame clones, some missing. The sample consists of approximately 5,700 clones, 55% to 70% of them appearing once. The sequencing sample was made of FFPE adjacent normal lung tissue. These receptors were collected from a person older than 75 with lung adenocarcinoma.

J is TRBJ2-2 and V is TRBV11-2; D unresolved. The CDR3 is 13 amino acids. V lost 1 base and J 3 bases, leaving 3 bases between the germline ends. Germline CDR1 SGHAT, CDR2 FQNNGV. The CDR3 sequence is CASSLGDTGELFF. The CDR3 region has the DNA TGTGCCAGCAGCTTAGGGGACACCGGGGAGCTGTTTTTT.

This chain uses TRBV5-1 with TRBJ1-4; 8 bases agree with TRBD1. CDR1 SGHRS and CDR2 YFSETQ come from the germline V gene. This CDR3 region has 15 residues. The ends lost 2 bases at V and 7 bases at J; junction bases unmatched: 7. The CDR3 DNA follows: TGCGCCAGCAGCTTCATGTTACAGGGGGGTGAAAAACTGTTTTTT. It is translated as CASSFMLQGGEKLFF.

The rearrangement uses TRBV18 and TRBJ1-2, with D uncertain. Germline V gene lookup returns CDR1 KGHSH and CDR2 LQKENI. The ends were cut back, 3 bases at V and 4 bases at J, with 9 bases in the middle. CDR3 length: 13 amino acids. CDR3 bases: TGTGCCAGCTCACCTGACTTTCTCTATGGCTACACCTTC. This translates into CASSPDFLYGYTF.

The chain links TRBV29-1 to TRBJ1-1, with 7 bases aligning to TRBD1. Germline V CDR1 and CDR2: SQVTM, ANQGSEA. V lost 6 bases to trimming and J lost 3 bases; unmatched junction nucleotides: 10. The CDR3 length is 14 residues. The CDR3: CSVWPAQGDTEAFF. CDR3 DNA sequence: TGCAGCGTGTGGCCCGCGCAGGGGGACACTGAAGCTTTCTTT.

V is TRBV11-2 and J is TRBJ2-5; D is uncertain. Germline V CDR1 and CDR2: SGHAT, FQNNGV. This CDR3 region has 11 residues. With 5 bases removed from V and 2 bases from J, the gap between germline ends came to 3 bases. The CDR3 reads CASSPQETQYF. CDR3 in DNA: TGTGCCAGCAGCCCACAAGAGACCCAGTACTTC.

The chain joins TRBV7-8 to TRBJ2-1, with 10 bases aligning to TRBD2. V was pared by 3 bases and J by 10 bases, with 9 bases of the junction left unmatched. The CDR3 length is 15 residues. Per germline, CDR1 SGHVS and CDR2 FQNEAQ. The CDR3 spells CASSFGNSGGNEQFF. The CDR3 region has the DNA TGTGCCAGCAGCTTCGGGAATAGCGGGGGGAACGAGCAGTTCTTC.

The chain links TRBV7-2 to TRBJ1-5, with D possibly matching TRBD1 (6 bases). V shed 4 bases and J shed 7 bases, with 17 bases lying between them. The CDR3 is made up of 15 amino acids. Looked up from germline, CDR1 is SGHTA and CDR2 is FQGNSA. In nucleotides, the CDR3 is TGTGCCAGCAGCTATTACCAGGGGTCGGGACAGCCCCAGCATTTT. It translates to CASSYYQGSGQPQHF.

By frequency in the sample, this clone is medium-sized. J is TRBJ2-1 and V is TRBV5-1; 8 bases align to TRBD1. Unmatched junction bases numbered 14, after V lost 0 bases and J lost 12 bases. This CDR3 region has 16 residues. CDR1 is SGHRS and CDR2 is YFSETQ in the germline V gene. CDR3: CASSLEQGADDFGQFF. The CDR3 DNA follows: TGCGCCAGCAGCTTGGAGCAGGGGGCCGACGACTTTGGGCAGTTCTTC.

This clone came up once. The genes are TRBV7-2 and TRBJ1-2; the D is unclear. CDR3 size: 13 residues. Looked up from germline, CDR1 is SGHTA and CDR2 is FQGNSA. V was trimmed by 3 bases and J by 2 bases, leaving 7 bases between them. The chain's CDR3 is CASSFTRNYGYTF. The DNA of the CDR3 is TGTGCCAGCAGCTTTACAAGGAACTATGGCTACACCTTC.

This rearrangement joins TRBV7-2 to TRBJ2-2, with D possibly TRBD2 on 5 matching bases. The V gene's germline CDR1 is SGHTA and CDR2 FQGNSA. With 5 bases removed from V and 5 bases from J, the gap between germline ends came to 9 bases. CDR3 length: 13 residues. DNA of the CDR3: TGTGCCAGCAGCCCGGGGTGGACCGGGGAGCTGTTTTTT. It specifies CASSPGWTGELFF.

This chain connects TRBV4-3 to TRBJ2-7; 7 nucleotides agree with TRBD1. Germline CDR1 and CDR2: LGHNA and YSLEER. The CDR3 runs to 16 residues. V lost 4 bases, J lost 1 base, and 10 bases stayed unmatched. The CDR3: CASSPVTGEGSYEQYF. The CDR3 DNA reads TGCGCCAGCAGCCCGGTAACAGGGGAAGGGTCCTACGAGCAGTACTTC.

This chain links TRBV27 with TRBJ2-2; D is undetermined. Germline loops: CDR1 MNHEY, CDR2 SMNVEV (reference sequence). Trimming left V 6 bases short and J 6 bases short, with 11 bases between. The CDR3 sequence is 13 residues long. DNA of the CDR3: TGTGCCAGCAGATCGGGTTTAGCCGGGGAGCTGTTTTTT. Amino acid sequence: CASRSGLAGELFF.

This chain connects TRBV6-1 to TRBJ1-5; D unclear. CDR1 MNHNS and CDR2 SASEGT come from the germline V gene. The CDR3 contains 13 residues. Deletions cut 4 bases from V and 0 bases from J, with 4 bases between. The CDR3 sequence is CASSGDSNQPQHF. In nucleotides, the CDR3 is TGTGCCAGCAGTGGGGATAGCAATCAGCCCCAGCATTTT.

The chain joins TRBV18 to TRBJ1-1, with D perhaps matching TRBD1 (5 bases). With 3 bases removed from V and 1 base from J, the gap between germline ends came to 12 bases. The CDR3 has 15 residues. CDR1 is KGHSH and CDR2 is LQKENI in the germline V gene. As DNA, the CDR3 is TGTGCCAGCTCACCGGGGGACGTTCGGAACACTGAAGCTTTCTTT. Protein product: CASSPGDVRNTEAFF.

Sample share makes this clone medium-sized. The gene calls are TRBV14 and TRBJ1-4, with D maybe TRBD1 (5 bases). The germline gives CDR1 SGHDN, CDR2 FVKESK. This CDR3 is 15 amino acids long. Trimming left V 5 bases short and J 7 bases short, with 17 bases between. The CDR3 is CASSEGRLWGEKLFF. The CDR3 DNA is TGTGCCAGCAGCGAGGGACGCCTTTGGGGTGAAAAACTGTTTTTT. The whole variable domain, filled in from reference TRBV14 and TRBJ1-4, reads EAGVTQFPSHSVIEKGQTVTLRCDPISGHDNLYWYRRVMGKEIKFLLHFVKESKQDESGMPNNRFLAERTGGTYSTLKVQPAELEDSGVYFCASSEGRLWGEKLFFGSGTQLSVL.

This chain joins TRBV15 and TRBJ1-6; 7 bases match TRBD1. The V and J ends lost 5 bases and 9 bases, in that order; junction bases with no gene match: 7. Germline CDR1 LNHNV, CDR2 YYDKDF (reference sequence). This CDR3 region has 14 residues. The CDR3 sequence is CATSGTGDSSPLHF. CDR3 DNA sequence: TGTGCCACCAGCGGCACAGGGGATAGTTCACCCCTCCACTTT. The full variable domain, its missing parts supplied by reference TRBV15 and TRBJ1-6, is DAMVIQNPRYQVTQFGKPVTLSCSQTLNHNVMYWYQQKSSQAPKLLFHYYDKDFNNEADTPDNFQSRRPNTSFCFLDIRSPGLGDTAMYLCATSGTGDSSPLHFGNGTRLTVT.

The count of this clone is one. The rearrangement joins TRBV12-5 to TRBJ2-7, with TRBD2 matching over 8 bases. V gave up 5 bases and J gave up 0 bases; unmatched junction bases: 9. Germline CDR1 reads LGHNT; CDR2 reads FRNRAP. The CDR3 length is 16 residues. CDR3 nucleotides: TGTGCTAGTGGTCCCCCCCAGCGGGGGACCTCCTACGAGCAGTACTTC. It is translated as CASGPPQRGTSYEQYF.

The rearrangement uses TRBV15 and TRBJ2-5; 13 positions agree with TRBD2. The junction had 7 bases not matched to a gene; V was cut back by 1 base and J by 2 bases. Germline V gene lookup returns CDR1 LNHNV and CDR2 YYDKDF (reference sequence). This CDR3 is built from 18 residues. CDR3 sequence (DNA): TGTGCCACCAGCAGAGCTTTGGTGACTAGCGGGGGGCAAGAGACCCAGTACTTC. Its translation: CATSRALVTSGGQETQYF.